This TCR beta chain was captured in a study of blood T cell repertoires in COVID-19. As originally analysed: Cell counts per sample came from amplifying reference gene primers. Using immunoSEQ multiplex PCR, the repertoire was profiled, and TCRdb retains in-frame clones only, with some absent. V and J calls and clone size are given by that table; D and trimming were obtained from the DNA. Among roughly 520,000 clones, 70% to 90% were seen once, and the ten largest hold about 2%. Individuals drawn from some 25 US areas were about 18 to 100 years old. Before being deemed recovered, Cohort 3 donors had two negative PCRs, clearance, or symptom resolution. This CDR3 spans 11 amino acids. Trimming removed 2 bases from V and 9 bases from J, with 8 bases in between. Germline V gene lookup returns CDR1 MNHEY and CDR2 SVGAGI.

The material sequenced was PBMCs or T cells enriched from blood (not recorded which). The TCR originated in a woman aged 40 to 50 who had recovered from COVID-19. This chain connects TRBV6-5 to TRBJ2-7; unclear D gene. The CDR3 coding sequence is TGTGCCAGCAGTTACATTGAAGCGCAGTACTTC. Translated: CASSYIEAQYF.